Presented here are 20 T cell receptor beta chains from one specimen sequenced in a study of T cells in Graves' hyperthyroidism and ophthalmopathy. It was RNA transcripts that yielded the amplified TCR beta CDR3 regions. First-round RT-PCR of the TCR CDR3 relied on the HTBI primer set. TCRdb used MiXCR to reprocess the multiplex PCR reads, holding one entry per CDR3 protein. The sample holds roughly 420,000 distinct CDR3 sequences; approximately 14% are singletons and the top ten take more than 4.5%. Material: blood. Receptors were obtained from a woman younger than 30 with Graves' hyperthyroidism.

This clonotype was recorded a few times. The rearrangement joins TRBV9 to TRBJ2-1; 8 nucleotides agree with TRBD1. Germline CDR1 reads SGDLS; CDR2 reads YYNGEE. The J segment lost 6 bases and the V segment lost 4 bases, leaving 15 bases of the junction unmatched. The CDR3 is 17 amino acids. CDR3 sequence (DNA): TGTGCCAGCAGCCACAACCCGACAGGGGCGGTTGGCAATGAGCAGTTCTTC. Amino acids: CASSHNPTGAVGNEQFF.

In this sample, this clonotype turned up many times. The chain joins TRBV29-1 to TRBJ1-1; D perhaps matches TRBD1 (5 bases). Germline loops: CDR1 SQVTM, CDR2 ANQGSEA. The V and J ends lost 6 bases and 0 bases respectively, with 14 bases between them. The CDR3 length is 14 residues. The CDR3 reads CSVGTGTVNTEAFF. Written as DNA, the CDR3 is TGCAGCGTCGGAACCGGGACGGTGAACACTGAAGCTTTCTTT.

J is TRBJ1-5 and V is TRBV19, with D uncertain. This CDR3 spans 14 amino acids. Trimming took 3 bases from V and 6 from J, leaving 12 bases between them. From germline, CDR1 is LNHDA and CDR2 SQIVND (reference sequence). The CDR3: CASSIYGVGQPQHF. The DNA for the CDR3 is TGTGCCAGTAGTATTTATGGGGTTGGTCAGCCCCAGCATTTT.

This clonotype was seen ten or more times. The CDR3 DNA reads as TGCAGTGCTAGGGACCCAGGCGGGAAATACGAGCAGTACTTC. This sequence encodes CSARDPGGKYEQYF. The chain couples TRBV20-1 to TRBJ2-7, with D perhaps TRBD2 (6 bases). Germline-derived CDR1 and CDR2 are DFQATT and SNEGSKA (reference sequence). Trimming stripped 3 bases from V and 4 bases from J, with 16 bases between. CDR3 size: 14 residues.

This clonotype came up many times. The chain carries TRBV29-1 and TRBJ2-7; the match to TRBD2 covers 10 bases. Germline V gene sequence: CDR1 SQVTM, CDR2 ANQGSEA. V dropped 5 bases and J dropped 5; count of bases not matched to a gene: 6. The CDR3 length is 13 residues. CDR3 in DNA: TGCAGCGTTCCGAGCGGGAGGGTCAACGAGCAGTACTTC. The encoded protein is CSVPSGRVNEQYF.

This clonotype has at least ten counts. The rearrangement joins TRBV29-1 to TRBJ1-2; 8 bases line up with TRBD1. Germline V lookup: CDR1 SQVTM, CDR2 ANQGSEA. Trimming removed 7 bases from V and 7 bases from J; junction bases left unmatched: 8. The CDR3 has 12 amino acids. CDR3 nucleotide sequence: TGCAGCGCCACGGGACAGGCAGGTGGCTACACCTTC. Amino acid sequence: CSATGQAGGYTF. Supplemented by reference TRBV29-1 and TRBJ1-2, the full variable domain reads SAVISQKPSRDICQRGTSLTIQCQVDSQVTMMFWYRQQPGQSLTLIATANQGSEATYESGFVIDKFPISRPNLTFSTLTVSNMSPEDSSIYLCSATGQAGGYTFGSGTRLTVV.

This clonotype was detected many times. The V and J genes are TRBV3-1 and TRBJ2-4, with a possible D match to TRBD2 (6 bases). The V and J ends lost 3 bases and 9 bases respectively, with 12 bases between them. From germline, CDR1 is LGHDT and CDR2 YNNKEL (reference sequence). This CDR3 spans 13 amino acids. The CDR3 sequence is CASSQERRGIQYF. DNA of the CDR3: TGTGCCAGCAGCCAGGAACGGCGGGGCATTCAGTACTTC.

This clonotype has just a few counts. The chain combines TRBV4-1 with TRBJ2-2; no firm D call. The CDR3 is 16 amino acids. Germline V CDR1 and CDR2: MGHRA, YSYEKL. Trimming shortened V by 1 base and J by 6 bases, and 15 bases separated the two germline ends. CDR3 nucleotide sequence: TGCGCCAGCAGCCAAGGTCCAGGCTCCACAGCCGGGGAGCTGTTTTTT. Protein sequence: CASSQGPGSTAGELFF.

This clonotype was found a few times. The junction departs from the called germline gene at one end, perhaps through a read error. The chain links TRBV25-1 to TRBJ1-4; D might be TRBD1 (5 bases). The CDR3 has 18 amino acids. The V gene's germline CDR1 is MGHDK and CDR2 SYGVNS. CDR3 bases: TGTGCCAGCAGTGGGGGGACGGTTATGTATGCAACTAATGAAAAACTGTTCTTT. It encodes CASSGGTVMYATNEKLFF. The full variable domain, its missing parts supplied by reference TRBV25-1 and TRBJ1-4, is EADIYQTPRYLVIGTGKKITLECSQTMGHDKMYWYQQDPGMELHLIHYSYGVNSTEKGDLSSESTVSRIRTEHFPLTLESARPSHTSQYLCASSGGTVMYATNEKLFFGSGTQLSVL.

This clonotype was picked up many times. The chain links TRBV5-1 to TRBJ1-1; no firm D call. Per germline, CDR1 SGHRS and CDR2 YFSETQ. The CDR3 has 16 amino acids. Trimming pared 2 bases from V and 0 bases from J, leaving 14 bases between. In DNA, the CDR3 is TGCGCCAGCAGCTTCCCCGGGGAGGGAATGAACACTGAAGCTTTCTTT. Translating it yields CASSFPGEGMNTEAFF.

This clonotype came up many times. V gene TRBV9 combines with J gene TRBJ2-5; TRBD2 matches at 15 bases. Germline CDR1 SGDLS, CDR2 YYNGEE. The CDR3 sequence is 19 residues long. J lost 6 bases, V lost 3 bases, and 15 bases had no gene match. The CDR3 sequence: CASSAGTPGLAGGGKTQYF. The CDR3 DNA is TGTGCCAGCAGCGCGGGAACTCCGGGACTAGCGGGAGGCGGGAAGACCCAGTACTTC.

This clonotype was seen at least ten times. J is TRBJ2-7 and V is TRBV28, with D unresolved. Germline V gene lookup returns CDR1 MDHEN and CDR2 SYDVKM. The CDR3 has 15 residues. Trimming pared 7 bases from V and 0 bases from J, leaving 16 bases between. CDR3 in amino acids: CASTAPGGSSYEQYF. DNA for the CDR3: TGTGCCAGCACCGCCCCGGGCGGTAGCTCCTACGAGCAGTACTTC.

This clonotype was found many times. CDR3 bases: TGCAGTGCTCACGACAGGGGGCGCGGCTACGAGCAGTACTTC. Protein product: CSAHDRGRGYEQYF. V and J are TRBV20-1 and TRBJ2-7; 10 nucleotides line up with TRBD1. V shed 5 bases, J shed 3 bases, and the junction held 7 bases outside the gene matches. CDR1 and CDR2 from the germline V gene are DFQATT and SNEGSKA (reference sequence). The CDR3 consists of 14 residues.

V gene TRBV7-2 combines with J gene TRBJ2-2; no clear D gene. V was shortened by 5 bases and J by 5 bases, with 6 bases between the two germline ends. Per germline, CDR1 SGHTA and CDR2 FQGNSA. This CDR3 comprises 12 residues. In nucleotides, the CDR3 is TGTGCCAGCAGCCCCGTTACCGGGGAGCTGTTTTTT. It encodes CASSPVTGELFF.

The table lists this clonotype with many counts. The chain has TRBV11-2 and TRBJ1-1; no clear D. From germline, CDR1 is SGHAT and CDR2 FQNNGV. This CDR3 has 14 amino acids. V was clipped by 7 bases and J by 0 bases, with 12 bases between them. The CDR3 is CASTPDWLNTEAFF. The CDR3 DNA reads as TGTGCCAGCACCCCCGACTGGTTGAACACTGAAGCTTTCTTT.

This chain links TRBV4-1 with TRBJ2-7; D gene uncertain. V lost 0 bases and J lost 0, with 15 bases in between. Germline loops: CDR1 MGHRA, CDR2 YSYEKL. This CDR3 comprises 17 residues. Here the CDR3 reads CASSQDWAPESSYEQYF. DNA of the CDR3: TGCGCCAGCAGCCAAGATTGGGCGCCAGAGAGCTCCTACGAGCAGTACTTC.

The chain joins TRBV30 to TRBJ1-3, with TRBD1 matching 9 bases. There are 17 residues in the CDR3. J lost 0 bases, V lost 4 bases, and 10 bases had no gene match. Germline-derived CDR1 and CDR2 are GTSNPN and SVGIG (reference sequence). CDR3 in amino acids: CAWKPRQGVISGNTIYF. As DNA, the CDR3 is TGTGCCTGGAAGCCGCGACAGGGGGTGATCTCTGGAAACACCATATATTTT.

The chain uses TRBV20-1 and TRBJ1-2; D perhaps matches TRBD1 (6 bases). Germline CDR1 DFQATT, CDR2 SNEGSKA (reference sequence). V dropped 5 bases and J dropped 6 bases, with 16 bases sitting between them. The CDR3 runs 13 residues. CDR3 sequence (DNA): TGCAGTGCTGCCCCCGGGACAAACCATGGCTACACCTTC. It encodes CSAAPGTNHGYTF.

This clonotype was detected once. The chain has TRBV7-2 and TRBJ2-1; TRBD2 might be the D (6 bases). Germline values: CDR1 SGHTA, CDR2 FQGNSA. CDR3 length equals 15 residues. V was cut by 5 bases and J by 6 bases, with 17 bases left in between. CDR3 coding DNA: TGTGCCAGCAGCGTTGGTAGCGGAGGTGCCAATGAGCAGTTCTTC. Its protein is CASSVGSGGANEQFF.

This clonotype was seen at least ten times. J is TRBJ1-4 and V is TRBV15, with TRBD1 matching over 8 bases. This CDR3 region has 15 residues. Trimming cost V 3 bases and J 7 bases; bases outside gene matches: 7. From germline, CDR1 is LNHNV and CDR2 YYDKDF (reference sequence). The CDR3 nucleotides read TGTGCCACCAGCAGGGATGGACAGGGAAGTGAAAAACTGTTTTTT. Translated, it gives CATSRDGQGSEKLFF.